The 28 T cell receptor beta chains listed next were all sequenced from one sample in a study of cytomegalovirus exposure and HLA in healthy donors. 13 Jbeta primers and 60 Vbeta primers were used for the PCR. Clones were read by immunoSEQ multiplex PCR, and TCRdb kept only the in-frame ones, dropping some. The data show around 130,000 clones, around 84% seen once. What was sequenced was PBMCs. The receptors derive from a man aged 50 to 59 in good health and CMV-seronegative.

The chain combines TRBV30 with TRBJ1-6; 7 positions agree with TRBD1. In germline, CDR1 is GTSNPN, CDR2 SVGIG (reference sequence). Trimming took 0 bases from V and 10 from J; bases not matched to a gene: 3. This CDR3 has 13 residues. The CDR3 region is CAWSVQGYSPLHF. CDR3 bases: TGTGCCTGGAGTGTACAGGGGTACTCACCCCTCCACTTT.

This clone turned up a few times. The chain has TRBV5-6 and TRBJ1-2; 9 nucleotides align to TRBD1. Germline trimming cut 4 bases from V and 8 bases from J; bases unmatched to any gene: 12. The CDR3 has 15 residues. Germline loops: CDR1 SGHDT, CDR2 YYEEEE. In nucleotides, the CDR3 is TGTGCCAGCAGCCCCCGGGACAGGGAAGTTCGGGGCTACACCTTC. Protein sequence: CASSPRDREVRGYTF. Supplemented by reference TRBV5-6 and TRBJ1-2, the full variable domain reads DAGVTQSPTHLIKTRGQQVTLRCSPKSGHDTVSWYQQALGQGPQFIFQYYEEEERQRGNFPDRFSGHQFPNYSSELNVNALLLGDSALYLCASSPRDREVRGYTFGSGTRLTVV.

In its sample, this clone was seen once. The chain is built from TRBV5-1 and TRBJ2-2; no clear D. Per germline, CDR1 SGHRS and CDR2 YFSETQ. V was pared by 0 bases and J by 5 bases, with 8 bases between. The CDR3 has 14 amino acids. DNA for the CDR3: TGCGCCAGCAGCTTGGACAGAAATACCGGGGAGCTGTTTTTT. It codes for CASSLDRNTGELFF.

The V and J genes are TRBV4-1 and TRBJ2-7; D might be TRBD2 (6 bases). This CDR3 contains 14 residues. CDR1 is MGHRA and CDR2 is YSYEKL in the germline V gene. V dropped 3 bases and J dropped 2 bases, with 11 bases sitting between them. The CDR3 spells CASSQPGDTYEQYF. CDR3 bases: TGCGCCAGCAGCCAGCCGGGAGATACCTACGAGCAGTACTTC.

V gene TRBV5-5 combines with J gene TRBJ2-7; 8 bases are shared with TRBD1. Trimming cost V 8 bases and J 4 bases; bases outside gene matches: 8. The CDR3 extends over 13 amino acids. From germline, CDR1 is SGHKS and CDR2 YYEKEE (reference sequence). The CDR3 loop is CARTTGESYEQYF. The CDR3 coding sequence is TGTGCCAGAACGACAGGGGAGAGTTACGAGCAGTACTTC.

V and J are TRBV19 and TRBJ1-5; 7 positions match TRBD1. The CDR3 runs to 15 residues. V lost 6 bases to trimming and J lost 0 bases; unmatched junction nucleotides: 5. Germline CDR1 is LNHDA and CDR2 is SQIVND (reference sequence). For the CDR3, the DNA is TGTGCCAGTAGCACGGACAGGCCTAGCAATCAGCCCCAGCATTTT. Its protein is CASSTDRPSNQPQHF.

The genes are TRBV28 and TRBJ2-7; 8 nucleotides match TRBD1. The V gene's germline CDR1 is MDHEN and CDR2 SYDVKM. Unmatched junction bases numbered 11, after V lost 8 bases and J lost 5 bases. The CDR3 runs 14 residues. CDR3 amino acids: CASSNRGAPHEQYF. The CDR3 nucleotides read TGTGCCAGCTCCAACAGGGGGGCCCCCCACGAGCAGTACTTC.

The CDR3 loop reads CASSRDRGGGYTF. The CDR3 DNA sequence: TGTGCCAGCAGTAGAGACAGGGGAGGCGGCTACACCTTC. The chain is built from TRBV6-6 and TRBJ1-2; 8 positions agree with TRBD1. With 5 bases clipped from V and 8 bases from J, the junction kept 7 bases outside the gene matches. The germline CDR1 and CDR2 sequences are MNHNY and SVGAGI (reference sequence). The CDR3 length is 13 residues.

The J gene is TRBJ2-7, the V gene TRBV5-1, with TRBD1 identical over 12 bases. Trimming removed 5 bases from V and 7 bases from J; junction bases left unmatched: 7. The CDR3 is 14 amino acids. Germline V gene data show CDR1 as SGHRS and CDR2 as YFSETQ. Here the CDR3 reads CASRSGQGAGEQYF. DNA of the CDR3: TGCGCCAGCAGATCGGGACAGGGGGCCGGGGAGCAGTACTTC.

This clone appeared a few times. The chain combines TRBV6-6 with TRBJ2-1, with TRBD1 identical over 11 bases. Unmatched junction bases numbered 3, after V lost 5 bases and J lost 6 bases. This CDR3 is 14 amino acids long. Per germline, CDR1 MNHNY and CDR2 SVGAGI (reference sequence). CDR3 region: CASSPGQGVNEQFF. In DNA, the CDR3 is TGTGCCAGCAGTCCGGGACAGGGGGTCAATGAGCAGTTCTTC.

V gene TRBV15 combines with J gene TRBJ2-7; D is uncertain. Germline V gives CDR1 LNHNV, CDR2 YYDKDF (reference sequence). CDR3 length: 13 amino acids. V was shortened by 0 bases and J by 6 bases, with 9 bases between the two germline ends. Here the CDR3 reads CATSRDSGCEQYF. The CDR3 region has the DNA TGTGCCACCAGCAGAGATTCCGGGTGCGAGCAGTACTTC.

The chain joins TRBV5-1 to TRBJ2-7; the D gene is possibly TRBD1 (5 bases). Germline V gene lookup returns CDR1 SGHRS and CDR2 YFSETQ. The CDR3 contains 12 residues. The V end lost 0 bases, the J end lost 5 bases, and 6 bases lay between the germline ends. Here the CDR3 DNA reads TGCGCCAGCAGCTTGGCAGGGAACGAGCAGTACTTC. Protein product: CASSLAGNEQYF.

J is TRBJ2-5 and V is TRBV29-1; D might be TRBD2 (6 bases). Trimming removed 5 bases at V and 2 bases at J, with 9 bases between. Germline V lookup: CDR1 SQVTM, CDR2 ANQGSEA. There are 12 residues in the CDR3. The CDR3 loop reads CSVTGVQETQYF. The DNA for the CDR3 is TGCAGCGTTACGGGGGTACAAGAGACCCAGTACTTC. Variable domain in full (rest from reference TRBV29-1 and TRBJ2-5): SAVISQKPSRDICQRGTSLTIQCQVDSQVTMMFWYRQQPGQSLTLIATANQGSEATYESGFVIDKFPISRPNLTFSTLTVSNMSPEDSSIYLCSVTGVQETQYFGPGTRLLVL.

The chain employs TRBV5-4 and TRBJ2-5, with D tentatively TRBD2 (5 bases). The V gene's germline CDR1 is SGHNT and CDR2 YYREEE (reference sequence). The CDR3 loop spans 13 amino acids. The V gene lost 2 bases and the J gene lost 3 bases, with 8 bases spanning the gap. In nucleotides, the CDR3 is TGTGCCAGCAGCTTCGGACTTAAAGAGACCCAGTACTTC. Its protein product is CASSFGLKETQYF.

The DNA for the CDR3 is TGTGCCAGCTCACAAGACAGTCAAGATACGCAGTATTTT. Translation: CASSQDSQDTQYF. The chain joins TRBV18 to TRBJ2-3; D may be TRBD1 (5 bases). Between the trimmed V and J ends, which lost 4 bases and 5 bases, there was a span of 10 bases. Germline-derived CDR1 and CDR2 are KGHSH and LQKENI. This CDR3 has 13 amino acids.

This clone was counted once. The CDR3 here is CSVKSGTGLAYEQYF. DNA for the CDR3: TGCAGCGTTAAATCCGGGACAGGGCTTGCCTACGAGCAGTACTTC. The V and J genes are TRBV29-1 and TRBJ2-7; TRBD1 aligns across 9 bases. After removal of 5 bases from V and 2 bases from J, the junction contained 10 bases not matched to a gene. The germline gives CDR1 SQVTM, CDR2 ANQGSEA. CDR3 length: 15 residues.

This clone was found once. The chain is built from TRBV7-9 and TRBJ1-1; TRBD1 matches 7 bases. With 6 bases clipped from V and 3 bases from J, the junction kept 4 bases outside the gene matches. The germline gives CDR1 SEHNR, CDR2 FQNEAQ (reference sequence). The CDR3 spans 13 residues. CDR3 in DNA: TGTGCCAGCAGTTGGGACAGAGACACTGAAGCTTTCTTT. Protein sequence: CASSWDRDTEAFF.

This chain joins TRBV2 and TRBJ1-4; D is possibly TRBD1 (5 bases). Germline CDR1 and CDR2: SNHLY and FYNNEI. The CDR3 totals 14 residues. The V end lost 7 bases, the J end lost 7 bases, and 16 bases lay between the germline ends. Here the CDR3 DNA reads TGTGCCAGCAAAGGAAAGGACATAGGTGAAAAACTGTTTTTT. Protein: CASKGKDIGEKLFF.

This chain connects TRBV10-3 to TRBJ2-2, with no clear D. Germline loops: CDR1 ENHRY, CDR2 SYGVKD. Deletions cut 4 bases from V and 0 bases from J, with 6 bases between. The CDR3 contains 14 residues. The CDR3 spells CAISGSTNTGELFF. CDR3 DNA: TGTGCCATCAGTGGTTCCACGAACACCGGGGAGCTGTTTTTT.

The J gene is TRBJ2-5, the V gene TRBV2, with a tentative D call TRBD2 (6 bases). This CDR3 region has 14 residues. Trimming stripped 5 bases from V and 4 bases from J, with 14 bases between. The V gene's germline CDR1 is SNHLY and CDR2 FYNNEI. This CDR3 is CASSPSRGGETQYF. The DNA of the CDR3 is TGTGCCAGCAGTCCTTCGAGGGGAGGAGAGACCCAGTACTTC. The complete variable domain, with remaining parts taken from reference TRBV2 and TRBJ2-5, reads EPEVTQTPSHQVTQMGQEVILRCVPISNHLYFYWYRQILGQKVEFLVSFYNNEISEKSEIFDDQFSVERPDGSNFTLKIRSTKLEDSAMYFCASSPSRGGETQYFGPGTRLLVL.

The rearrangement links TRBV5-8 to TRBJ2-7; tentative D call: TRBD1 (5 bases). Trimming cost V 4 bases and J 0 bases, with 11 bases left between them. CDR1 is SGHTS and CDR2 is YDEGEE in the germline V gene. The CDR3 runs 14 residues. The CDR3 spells CASSRRQSSYEQYF. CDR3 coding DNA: TGTGCCAGCAGCAGGAGACAGAGCTCCTACGAGCAGTACTTC.

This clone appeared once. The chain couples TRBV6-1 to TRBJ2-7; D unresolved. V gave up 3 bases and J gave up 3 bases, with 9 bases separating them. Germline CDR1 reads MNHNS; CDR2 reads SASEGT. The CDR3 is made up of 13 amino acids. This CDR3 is CASSDGPDYEQYF. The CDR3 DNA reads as TGTGCCAGCAGTGATGGGCCTGACTACGAGCAGTACTTC.

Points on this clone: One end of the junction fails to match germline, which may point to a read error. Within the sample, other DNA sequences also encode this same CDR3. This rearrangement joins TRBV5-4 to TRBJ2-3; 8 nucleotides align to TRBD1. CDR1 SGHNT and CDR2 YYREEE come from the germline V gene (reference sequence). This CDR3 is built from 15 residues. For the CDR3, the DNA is TGTGCCAGCAGCCCAGGACAGGGTGGAACAGATACACAGTATTTT. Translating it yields CASSPGQGGTDTQYF.

CDR3 in DNA: TGTGCCAGCAGCATCGGACGGGGCACTGAAGCTTTCTTT. Its protein product is CASSIGRGTEAFF. The chain couples TRBV11-3 to TRBJ1-1; the D is unclear. V was pared by 5 bases and J by 4 bases, with 11 bases between. The CDR3 is made up of 13 amino acids. Looked up from germline, CDR1 is SGHNT and CDR2 is YENEEA.

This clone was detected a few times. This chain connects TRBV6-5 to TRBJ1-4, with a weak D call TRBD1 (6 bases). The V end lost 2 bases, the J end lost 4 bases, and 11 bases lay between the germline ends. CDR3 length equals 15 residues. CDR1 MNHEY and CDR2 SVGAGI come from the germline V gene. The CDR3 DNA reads TGTGCCAGCAGTTACAGCGGACAGCTTAATGAAAAACTGTTTTTT. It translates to CASSYSGQLNEKLFF.

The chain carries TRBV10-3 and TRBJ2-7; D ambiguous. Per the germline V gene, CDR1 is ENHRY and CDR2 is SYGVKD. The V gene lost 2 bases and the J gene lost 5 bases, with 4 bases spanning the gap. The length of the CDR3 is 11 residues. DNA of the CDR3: TGTGCCATCAGTGAGGCGAACGAGCAGTACTTC. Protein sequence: CAISEANEQYF.

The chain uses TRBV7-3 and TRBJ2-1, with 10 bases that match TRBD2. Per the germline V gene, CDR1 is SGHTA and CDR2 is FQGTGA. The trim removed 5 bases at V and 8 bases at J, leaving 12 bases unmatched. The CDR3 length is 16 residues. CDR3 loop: CASSKPIAGGVDEQFF. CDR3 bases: TGTGCCAGCAGCAAACCCATAGCGGGGGGCGTGGATGAGCAGTTCTTC.

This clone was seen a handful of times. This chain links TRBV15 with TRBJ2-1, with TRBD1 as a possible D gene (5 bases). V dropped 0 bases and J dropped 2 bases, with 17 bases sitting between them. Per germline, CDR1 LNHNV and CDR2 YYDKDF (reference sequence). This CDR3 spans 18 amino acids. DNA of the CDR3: TGTGCCACCAGCAGAGATCGTGGCGTAGGGGCGACCTACAATGAGCAGTTCTTC. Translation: CATSRDRGVGATYNEQFF. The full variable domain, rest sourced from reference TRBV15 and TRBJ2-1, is DAMVIQNPRYQVTQFGKPVTLSCSQTLNHNVMYWYQQKSSQAPKLLFHYYDKDFNNEADTPDNFQSRRPNTSFCFLDIRSPGLGDTAMYLCATSRDRGVGATYNEQFFGPGTRLTVL.